This TCR beta chain was retrieved from a study of blood T cell repertoires in COVID-19. Across the study: Researchers got acute and convalescent COVID-19 samples from the United States, Italy and Spain.

As handled by the study authors: Quantification of nucleated cells was approximated via reference gene primer amplification. TCRdb's copy holds only in-frame clones and misses some; the assay was immunoSEQ multiplex PCR. That table furnishes V, J and clone size, whereas the DNA furnished D and trimming. The profile covers around 200,000 clones, with roughly 84% appearing a single time and 18% taken by the ten largest. The sample consisted of peripheral blood. This receptor was obtained from a person between 70 and 80 years old with COVID-19, enrolled during active disease.

The CDR3 is CASSLGFGRDNYEQYF. The CDR3 bases are TGTGCCAGCAGCTTAGGGTTCGGCCGGGATAACTACGAGCAGTACTTC. This sequence joins TRBV7-8 and TRBJ2-7; possibly TRBD2 for D (5 bases). This CDR3 is built from 16 residues. V was pared by 1 base and J by 3 bases, with 16 bases between. CDR1 and CDR2 from the germline V gene are SGHVS and FQNEAQ.